One sample yielded the 31 T cell receptor beta chains listed below, sequenced in a study of PD-L1 blockade in urothelial cancer. Described time point: peripheral blood 6 weeks after treatment start. Method: immunoSEQ multiplex PCR; TCRdb's copy keeps in-frame clones and lacks some. The sample holds roughly 100,000 clones, less than 85% seen once. The specimen comprised PBMCs, sampled around atezolizumab (anti-PD-L1) treatment. The receptors originated from a man aged 65-85 years with urothelial cancer.

The chain recombines TRBV7-2 with TRBJ2-5; 10 nucleotides agree with TRBD2. Germline V gene sequence: CDR1 SGHTA, CDR2 FQGNSA. V was clipped by 1 base and J by 5 bases; unmatched bases: 7. The CDR3 spans 16 residues. CDR3 nucleotide sequence: TGTGCCAGCAGCTTAGGGCTAGCGGGAGTCGCTGAGACCCAGTACTTC. It is translated as CASSLGLAGVAETQYF.

The CDR3 DNA sequence: TGTGCCAGCAGCCTGGACAGGGGGAACCAAGAGACCCAGTACTTC. This codes for CASSLDRGNQETQYF. The chain joins TRBV13 to TRBJ2-5, with TRBD1 matching 10 bases. This CDR3 is 15 amino acids long. Germline CDR1 PRHDT, CDR2 FYEKMQ (reference sequence). The ends lost 5 bases at V and 0 bases at J; junction bases unmatched: 3. Full variable domain (rest looked up from reference TRBV13 and TRBJ2-5): AAGVIQSPRHLIKEKRETATLKCYPIPRHDTVYWYQQGPGQDPQFLISFYEKMQSDKGSIPDRFSAQQFSDYHSELNMSSLELGDSALYFCASSLDRGNQETQYFGPGTRLLVL.

The chain carries TRBV5-5 and TRBJ2-2, with D possibly being TRBD1 (6 bases). V was cut by 5 bases and J by 1 base, with 9 bases left in between. The CDR3 loop spans 14 amino acids. The germline CDR1 and CDR2 sequences are SGHKS and YYEKEE (reference sequence). CDR3 sequence: CASSRGQNTGELFF. CDR3 DNA sequence: TGTGCCAGCAGTCGGGGACAGAACACCGGGGAGCTGTTTTTT. The whole variable domain, remainder taken from reference TRBV5-5 and TRBJ2-2, is DAGVTQSPTHLIKTRGQQVTLRCSPISGHKSVSWYQQVLGQGPQFIFQYYEKEERGRGNFPDRFSARQFPNYSSELNVNALLLGDSALYLCASSRGQNTGELFFGEGSRLTVL.

The CDR3 DNA sequence: TGTGCCAGCAGTACCGCTCCCAACGGTGGCACAGATACGCAGTATTTT. Protein: CASSTAPNGGTDTQYF. The chain links TRBV9 to TRBJ2-3; no reliable D call. The CDR3 covers 16 residues. The V end was cut by 5 bases, the J end by 1 base, with 17 bases between. CDR1 is SGDLS, CDR2 YYNGEE, per germline.

V gene TRBV4-1 combines with J gene TRBJ2-7; tentatively, D is TRBD2 (6 bases). Germline V lookup: CDR1 MGHRA, CDR2 YSYEKL. This CDR3 spans 16 amino acids. V gave up 0 bases and J gave up 4 bases, with 16 bases separating them. CDR3 DNA sequence: TGCGCCAGCAGCCAAGAAGGAGGGTACCCGCTTTACGAGCAGTACTTC. Its translation: CASSQEGGYPLYEQYF.

The V gene is TRBV20-1, the J gene TRBJ1-1; 7 bases agree with TRBD1. The CDR3 contains 11 residues. CDR1 is DFQATT, CDR2 SNEGSKA, per germline (reference sequence). Trimming removed 6 bases from V and 8 bases from J; junction bases left unmatched: 6. The CDR3 loop is CSAERGLEAFF. CDR3 bases: TGCAGTGCGGAGAGGGGGCTAGAAGCTTTCTTT.

The CDR3 DNA follows: TGCGCCAGCAGCTCTGACAGGGGGGTCTACGAGCAGTACTTC. Translating gives CASSSDRGVYEQYF. J is TRBJ2-7 and V is TRBV5-1; 9 positions agree with TRBD1. Germline V CDR1 and CDR2: SGHRS, YFSETQ. V shed 3 bases and J 3 bases; nucleotides not matched to a gene: 4. The CDR3 contains 14 residues.

The chain couples TRBV6-1 to TRBJ1-1, with D perhaps matching TRBD1 (6 bases). Trimming removed 4 bases at V and 2 bases at J, with 11 bases between. Germline V CDR1 and CDR2: MNHNS, SASEGT. The CDR3 spans 14 residues. The CDR3 sequence is CASSARDTNTEAFF. The CDR3 coding sequence is TGTGCCAGCAGTGCCCGGGACACTAACACTGAAGCTTTCTTT.

The rearrangement joins TRBV27 to TRBJ1-2; 9 bases align to TRBD1. Germline CDR1 is MNHEY and CDR2 is SMNVEV (reference sequence). Unmatched junction bases numbered 14, after V lost 9 bases and J lost 3 bases. The CDR3 is 16 amino acids. The CDR3 spells CASRKGQGYGDYGYTF. The CDR3 bases are TGTGCCAGTCGTAAGGGACAGGGTTATGGCGACTATGGCTACACCTTC.

V usage is TRBV19 and J usage is TRBJ1-1; unclear D gene. This CDR3 has 13 residues. Germline V gene lookup returns CDR1 LNHDA and CDR2 SQIVND (reference sequence). V was pared by 5 bases and J by 4 bases, with 11 bases between. CDR3 region: CASSVGRGTEAFF. CDR3 bases: TGTGCCAGTAGTGTAGGACGGGGCACTGAAGCTTTCTTT. Filled out from reference TRBV19 and TRBJ1-1, the complete variable domain reads DGGITQSPKYLFRKEGQNVTLSCEQNLNHDAMYWYRQDPGQGLRLIYYSQIVNDFQKGDIAEGYSVSREKKESFPLTVTSAQKNPTAFYLCASSVGRGTEAFFGQGTRLTVV.

J is TRBJ2-7 and V is TRBV9; D possibly corresponds to TRBD1 (5 bases). Looked up from germline, CDR1 is SGDLS and CDR2 is YYNGEE. This CDR3 region has 14 residues. V was shortened by 3 bases and J by 3 bases, with 13 bases between the two germline ends. CDR3 sequence reads: CASSESQGIYEQYF. The CDR3 DNA is TGTGCCAGCAGCGAATCGCAGGGCATCTACGAGCAGTACTTC.

The gene calls are TRBV5-1 and TRBJ2-1, with TRBD2 as a possible D gene (6 bases). The CDR3 is made up of 16 amino acids. The V gene lost 0 bases and the J gene lost 0 bases, with 10 bases spanning the gap. CDR1 and CDR2 (germline): SGHRS, YFSETQ. The CDR3: CASSLVAGSSYNEQFF. The CDR3 region has the DNA TGCGCCAGCAGCTTGGTCGCCGGGAGCTCCTACAATGAGCAGTTCTTC.

The J gene is TRBJ2-2, the V gene TRBV30; 10 bases line up with TRBD2. The V and J ends lost 6 bases and 5 bases, in that order; junction bases with no gene match: 24. Germline assignment: CDR1 GTSNPN and CDR2 SVGIG (reference sequence). This CDR3 contains 20 residues. CDR3 nucleotides: TGTGCCTGTTTCCGCGTTGTAAGCGGGAGGGCCGGTTTTGGAACCGGGGAGCTGTTTTTT. Encoded protein: CACFRVVSGRAGFGTGELFF.

This clone occurred a few times. The chain carries TRBV13 and TRBJ2-3, with a tentative D call TRBD2 (6 bases). Trimming cost V 5 bases and J 0 bases, with 12 bases left between them. This CDR3 has 15 residues. Germline CDR1 reads PRHDT; CDR2 reads FYEKMQ (reference sequence). The CDR3 DNA reads as TGTGCCAGCAGCCCCACCGGGACTAGCACAGATACGCAGTATTTT. This codes for CASSPTGTSTDTQYF.

The CDR3 DNA sequence: TGTGCCAGCAGTTTAAGAGGCAGCAATCAGCCCCAGCATTTT. Its protein product is CASSLRGSNQPQHF. The chain carries TRBV6-5 and TRBJ1-5; D is undetermined. V was pared by 4 bases and J by 1 base, with 8 bases between. The CDR3 is 14 residues long. The germline V gene has CDR1 MNHEY and CDR2 SVGAGI.

The J gene is TRBJ2-1, the V gene TRBV12-5; the D gene is possibly TRBD1 (5 bases). Trimming took 1 base from V and 6 from J, leaving 10 bases between them. Germline CDR1 reads LGHNT; CDR2 reads FRNRAP. CDR3 length: 14 amino acids. The CDR3 DNA sequence: TGTGCTAGTGGTTTGGAGGACATCTTCAATGAGCAGTTCTTC. Translating gives CASGLEDIFNEQFF. Combining the CDR3 with reference TRBV12-5 and TRBJ2-1 gives the whole variable domain DARVTQTPRHKVTEMGQEVTMRCQPILGHNTVFWYRQTMMQGLELLAYFRNRAPLDDSGMPKDRFSAEMPDATLATLKIQPSEPRDSAVYFCASGLEDIFNEQFFGPGTRLTVL.

The chain joins TRBV14 to TRBJ1-2, with 8 positions matching TRBD1. This CDR3 is 13 amino acids long. Germline CDR1 reads SGHDN; CDR2 reads FVKESK. V shed 5 bases and J 7 bases; nucleotides not matched to a gene: 6. The CDR3: CASSTHRGAGYTF. CDR3 bases: TGTGCCAGCAGCACCCACAGGGGGGCTGGCTACACCTTC.

This clone was picked up one time. The V call is TRBV15, the J call TRBJ2-1, with D possibly being TRBD2 (6 bases). The germline CDR1 and CDR2 sequences are LNHNV and YYDKDF (reference sequence). The CDR3 is 14 residues long. Trimming shortened V by 0 bases and J by 9 bases, and 12 bases separated the two germline ends. The CDR3 region is CATSRDLAAGEQFF. The CDR3 DNA reads as TGTGCCACCAGCAGAGATTTAGCGGCCGGTGAGCAGTTCTTC.

The J gene is TRBJ2-7, the V gene TRBV12-5, with 7 bases identical to TRBD2. The CDR3 has 15 amino acids. The trim removed 5 bases at V and 0 bases at J, leaving 7 bases unmatched. Germline CDR1 and CDR2: LGHNT and FRNRAP. The DNA of the CDR3 is TGTGCTAGTGGTCCTGGGGGGGGAAGCTCCTACGAGCAGTACTTC. This codes for CASGPGGGSSYEQYF.

CDR3 residues: CASSFTRTDNEQFF. The CDR3 DNA is TGTGCCAGCAGCTTTACTAGAACCGACAATGAGCAGTTCTTC. This sequence joins TRBV7-2 and TRBJ2-1; maybe TRBD2 (5 bases). Germline V gives CDR1 SGHTA, CDR2 FQGNSA. The CDR3 runs 14 residues. The ends were cut back, 3 bases at V and 5 bases at J, with 11 bases in the middle.

The chain joins TRBV6-6 to TRBJ2-6; perhaps TRBD2 as D (5 bases). This CDR3 region has 12 residues. Trimming took 6 bases from V and 12 from J, leaving 12 bases between them. CDR1 and CDR2 (germline): MNHNY, SVGAGI (reference sequence). CDR3 in DNA: TGTGCCAGCAGCTCTGCGGGCGTCGTCCTGACTTTC. Protein: CASSSAGVVLTF.

CDR3 residues: CASSYDRAAGRDTQYF. CDR3 DNA sequence: TGTGCCAGCAGCTACGACAGGGCGGCGGGAAGAGATACGCAGTATTTT. V and J are TRBV5-6 and TRBJ2-3; perhaps TRBD1 as D (7 bases). The V end lost 3 bases, the J end lost 5 bases, and 19 bases lay between the germline ends. Germline V gene lookup returns CDR1 SGHDT and CDR2 YYEEEE. CDR3 length: 16 residues.

This clone has just a few counts. The chain combines TRBV30 with TRBJ1-1; D is unresolved. Germline loops: CDR1 GTSNPN, CDR2 SVGIG (reference sequence). This CDR3 is 11 amino acids long. Trimming pared 4 bases from V and 6 bases from J, leaving 9 bases between. CDR3 sequence (DNA): TGTGCCTGGAAGGCTGGAGCTGAAGCTTTCTTT. Its protein product is CAWKAGAEAFF. Full variable domain (rest looked up from reference TRBV30 and TRBJ1-1): SQTIHQWPATLVQPVGSPLSLECTVEGTSNPNLYWYRQAAGRGLQLLFYSVGIGQISSEVPQNLSASRPQDRQFILSSKKLLLSDSGFYLCAWKAGAEAFFGQGTRLTVV.

The rearrangement joins TRBV7-2 to TRBJ2-2, with D possibly matching TRBD2 (6 bases). The germline V and J ends were trimmed by 4 bases and 5 bases, with 17 bases remaining between them. Germline-derived CDR1 and CDR2 are SGHTA and FQGNSA. The CDR3 length is 16 residues. In DNA, the CDR3 is TGTGCCAGCAGCTCTAAATCGGGAGAGAGGACCGGGGAGCTGTTTTTT. As protein: CASSSKSGERTGELFF. Full variable domain (missing parts from reference TRBV7-2 and TRBJ2-2): GAGVSQSPSNKVTEKGKDVELRCDPISGHTALYWYRQSLGQGLEFLIYFQGNSAPDKSGLPSDRFSAERTGGSVSTLTIQRTQQEDSAVYLCASSSKSGERTGELFFGEGSRLTVL.

The chain links TRBV6-1 to TRBJ1-2; D possibly corresponds to TRBD1 (5 bases). Germline values: CDR1 MNHNS, CDR2 SASEGT. This CDR3 is 14 amino acids long. V lost 2 bases to trimming and J lost 6 bases, with 13 bases between them. CDR3 protein: CASSERWAGDGYTF. CDR3 sequence (DNA): TGTGCCAGCAGTGAAAGGTGGGCGGGGGATGGCTACACCTTC.

The V and J genes are TRBV7-9 and TRBJ1-1, with D perhaps matching TRBD1 (6 bases). The CDR3 totals 14 residues. Trimming removed 3 bases at V and 5 bases at J, with 13 bases between. CDR1 and CDR2 from the germline V gene are SEHNR and FQNEAQ (reference sequence). CDR3 DNA sequence: TGTGCCAGCAGCTTGGGAGGGGGGGTTACTGAAGCTTTCTTT. The encoded protein is CASSLGGGVTEAFF.

The rearrangement joins TRBV28 to TRBJ1-1; D possibly corresponds to TRBD1 (5 bases). Per germline, CDR1 MDHEN and CDR2 SYDVKM. V was shortened by 5 bases and J by 1 base, with 14 bases between the two germline ends. The length of the CDR3 is 15 residues. DNA for the CDR3: TGTGCCAGCAGTCCTGGACACCTGGGGAACACTGAAGCTTTCTTT. Its translation is CASSPGHLGNTEAFF. Full variable domain (remainder filled in from reference TRBV28 and TRBJ1-1): DVKVTQSSRYLVKRTGEKVFLECVQDMDHENMFWYRQDPGLGLRLIYFSYDVKMKEKGDIPEGYSVSREKKERFSLILESASTNQTSMYLCASSPGHLGNTEAFFGQGTRLTVV.

This chain links TRBV7-9 with TRBJ2-5; TRBD2 matches 9 bases. The CDR3 sequence is 15 residues long. V dropped 1 base and J dropped 8; count of bases not matched to a gene: 8. Germline V gene sequence: CDR1 SEHNR, CDR2 FQNEAQ (reference sequence). CDR3 loop: CASSLEAGGPRTQYF. The CDR3 bases are TGTGCCAGCAGCTTAGAGGCGGGGGGGCCGCGAACCCAGTACTTC. Full variable domain (outside the CDR3, taken from reference TRBV7-9 and TRBJ2-5): DTGVSQNPRHKITKRGQNVTFRCDPISEHNRLYWYRQTLGQGPEFLTYFQNEAQLEKSRLLSDRFSAERPKGSFSTLEIQRTEQGDSAMYLCASSLEAGGPRTQYFGPGTRLLVL.

There are a few counts of this clone. This CDR3 is CASSLSRHHEAFF. As DNA, the CDR3 is TGTGCCAGCAGCTTATCAAGACACCATGAAGCTTTCTTT. The V call is TRBV11-2, the J call TRBJ1-1; unclear D gene. Between the trimmed V and J ends, which lost 2 bases and 7 bases, there was a span of 11 bases. The CDR3 consists of 13 residues. In germline, CDR1 is SGHAT, CDR2 FQNNGV.

Many counts were recorded for this clone. V is TRBV7-9 and J is TRBJ2-7, with 9 bases that match TRBD1. This CDR3 has 15 amino acids. The germline gives CDR1 SEHNR, CDR2 FQNEAQ (reference sequence). Trimming at V came to 4 bases and at J to 1 base, leaving 5 bases not matched to a gene. The CDR3 loop is CASSSDRGISYEQYF. CDR3 in DNA: TGTGCCAGCAGCTCGGACAGGGGAATTTCCTACGAGCAGTACTTC.

The chain has TRBV9 and TRBJ1-4; unclear D gene. Germline-derived CDR1 and CDR2 are SGDLS and YYNGEE. The V gene lost 5 bases and the J gene lost 4 bases, with 18 bases spanning the gap. The CDR3 consists of 16 residues. The CDR3 sequence is CASSARSGGYNEKLFF. CDR3 coding DNA: TGTGCCAGCAGTGCCCGATCCGGCGGTTATAATGAAAAACTGTTTTTT.